The 20 T cell receptor beta chains given below trace back to one sample, sequenced in a study of blood T cell repertoires in COVID-19. The protocol was immunoSEQ multiplex PCR, while the TCRdb copy is restricted to in-frame clones and leaves out a portion. There are 99,000 or so clones in the sample; around 84% occur only once, and 15% to 17% lies in the top ten. The specimen sequenced was peripheral blood. The receptors were sampled from a woman older than 75 with acute or convalescent COVID-19.

The chain uses TRBV4-1 and TRBJ2-7, with D unresolved. Germline V gives CDR1 MGHRA, CDR2 YSYEKL. The CDR3 consists of 9 residues. CDR3 bases: TGCGCCAGCAGCCAATCAGGTTCCGTC. This codes for CASSQSGSV.

CDR3 in amino acids: CASRPSRVADTQYF. The CDR3 nucleotides read TGTGCCAGCAGGCCTTCGAGGGTGGCAGATACGCAGTATTTT. The chain carries TRBV6-5 and TRBJ2-3; D perhaps matches TRBD2 (5 bases). The germline gives CDR1 MNHEY, CDR2 SVGAGI. The V and J ends lost 6 bases and 4 bases respectively, with 14 bases between them. CDR3 length: 14 amino acids.

The V call is TRBV24-1, the J call TRBJ1-2, with D unclear. Trimming pared 1 base from V and 8 bases from J, leaving 10 bases between. CDR3 size: 13 residues. CDR1 is KGHDR and CDR2 is SFDVKD in the germline V gene. CDR3 sequence (DNA): TGTGCCACCAGTGATTTTAACCGCGGGGGCTACACCTTC. Translated: CATSDFNRGGYTF.

V and J are TRBV18 and TRBJ1-1; TRBD1 matches at 7 bases. This CDR3 spans 17 amino acids. Per germline, CDR1 KGHSH and CDR2 LQKENI. V shed 2 bases, J shed 0 bases, and the junction held 9 bases outside the gene matches. The CDR3 loop is CASSPMTGTVMNTEAFF. The CDR3 region has the DNA TGTGCCAGCTCACCAATGACCGGGACAGTGATGAACACTGAAGCTTTCTTT.

V is TRBV6-5 and J is TRBJ2-3, with 8 bases aligning to TRBD2. This CDR3 has 15 amino acids. Germline V lookup: CDR1 MNHEY, CDR2 SVGAGI. After removal of 6 bases from V and 2 bases from J, the junction contained 7 bases not matched to a gene. CDR3 loop: CASRGIAGFTDTQYF. CDR3 coding DNA: TGTGCCAGCAGGGGGATAGCGGGATTCACAGATACGCAGTATTTT.

The chain joins TRBV7-9 to TRBJ2-2; tentatively, D is TRBD1 (6 bases). The germline CDR1 and CDR2 sequences are SEHNR and FQNEAQ (reference sequence). The CDR3 totals 14 residues. Trimming removed 5 bases from V and 1 base from J, with 8 bases in between. The CDR3: CASSRTENTGELFF. DNA of the CDR3: TGTGCCAGCAGCCGGACAGAGAACACCGGGGAGCTGTTTTTT. Together with reference TRBV7-9 and TRBJ2-2, the CDR3 gives the full variable domain: DTGVSQNPRHKITKRGQNVTFRCDPISEHNRLYWYRQTLGQGPEFLTYFQNEAQLEKSRLLSDRFSAERPKGSFSTLEIQRTEQGDSAMYLCASSRTENTGELFFGEGSRLTVL.

The chain uses TRBV5-1 and TRBJ2-1; D possibly corresponds to TRBD1 (5 bases). The ends were cut back, 1 base at V and 7 bases at J, with 15 bases in the middle. The CDR3 totals 15 residues. Germline V gene lookup returns CDR1 SGHRS and CDR2 YFSETQ. The DNA of the CDR3 is TGCGCCAGCAGCTTGCTTACAGGTGGGAAGAATGAGCAGTTCTTC. Translation gives CASSLLTGGKNEQFF. Full variable domain (missing parts from reference TRBV5-1 and TRBJ2-1): KAGVTQTPRYLIKTRGQQVTLSCSPISGHRSVSWYQQTPGQGLQFLFEYFSETQRNKGNFPGRFSGRQFSNSRSEMNVSTLELGDSALYLCASSLLTGGKNEQFFGPGTRLTVL.

The chain is built from TRBV18 and TRBJ1-5; D may be TRBD1 (5 bases). Per germline, CDR1 KGHSH and CDR2 LQKENI. V dropped 6 bases and J dropped 4 bases, with 10 bases sitting between them. This CDR3 spans 13 amino acids. As DNA, the CDR3 is TGTGCCAGCTCGCTAGACAGAAATCAGCCCCAGCATTTT. As protein: CASSLDRNQPQHF.

This chain uses TRBV5-8 with TRBJ2-1; D is unresolved. V was clipped by 0 bases and J by 0 bases, with 4 bases between them. The V gene's germline CDR1 is SGHTS and CDR2 YDEGEE. This CDR3 has 14 residues. DNA of the CDR3: TGTGCCAGCAGCTTGGGTTACTCCTACAATGAGCAGTTCTTC. Translated, it gives CASSLGYSYNEQFF.

The chain couples TRBV10-3 to TRBJ1-1; tentatively, D is TRBD1 (5 bases). The V end was cut by 3 bases, the J end by 1 base, with 18 bases between. The length of the CDR3 is 17 residues. In germline, CDR1 is ENHRY, CDR2 SYGVKD. CDR3 in amino acids: CAISDPGRGSGNTEAFF. CDR3 sequence (DNA): TGTGCCATCAGTGATCCCGGACGGGGGTCGGGGAACACTGAAGCTTTCTTT.

The chain recombines TRBV6-1 with TRBJ2-3; TRBD1 might be the D (5 bases). CDR3 length equals 15 residues. Trimming stripped 6 bases from V and 5 bases from J, with 18 bases between. Germline assignment: CDR1 MNHNS and CDR2 SASEGT. The CDR3, as DNA: TGTGCCAGCAGCCGTGGGCAAGGGGTAGGAGATACGCAGTATTTT. Encoded protein: CASSRGQGVGDTQYF.

The rearrangement joins TRBV28 to TRBJ1-1, with 7 positions matching TRBD1. V lost 3 bases, J lost 1 base, and 2 bases stayed unmatched. The CDR3 has 14 residues. Germline V CDR1 and CDR2: MDHEN, SYDVKM. This chain's CDR3 is CASSFRQGNTEAFF. DNA for the CDR3: TGTGCCAGCAGTTTTAGACAGGGGAACACTGAAGCTTTCTTT.

This chain connects TRBV19 to TRBJ2-4; the match to TRBD1 covers 8 bases. CDR1 is LNHDA and CDR2 is SQIVND in the germline V gene (reference sequence). The CDR3 extends over 14 amino acids. Trimming removed 6 bases from V and 3 bases from J; junction bases left unmatched: 4. Here the CDR3 reads CASRDRVYKNIQYF. In DNA, the CDR3 is TGTGCCAGTAGGGACAGGGTATACAAAAACATTCAGTACTTC.

The table lists this clone with a count of one. V and J are TRBV6-5 and TRBJ2-1, with TRBD2 matching 10 bases. The V segment lost 7 bases and the J segment 9 bases; nucleotides outside the gene matches: 9. Germline V gene data show CDR1 as MNHEY and CDR2 as SVGAGI. CDR3 length: 14 residues. The CDR3 loop reads CASNVGTSEVEQFF. In DNA, the CDR3 is TGTGCCAGCAATGTCGGGACTAGCGAGGTTGAGCAGTTCTTC.

The genes are TRBV15 and TRBJ2-5; D is possibly TRBD1 (5 bases). Germline V gene lookup returns CDR1 LNHNV and CDR2 YYDKDF (reference sequence). The V end was cut by 0 bases, the J end by 6 bases, with 11 bases between. The CDR3 sequence is 14 residues long. Here the CDR3 reads CATSRDRVVKTQYF. CDR3 nucleotide sequence: TGTGCCACCAGCAGAGACAGGGTGGTGAAGACCCAGTACTTC.

This clone was found a few times. V is TRBV5-1 and J is TRBJ1-1; perhaps TRBD1 as D (6 bases). The CDR3 covers 15 residues. The V end was cut by 5 bases, the J end by 0 bases, with 14 bases between. The germline V gene encodes CDR1 SGHRS and CDR2 YFSETQ. CDR3: CASRQYRDMNTEAFF. In DNA form, the CDR3 reads TGCGCCAGCAGACAATACAGGGACATGAACACTGAAGCTTTCTTT.

Comment on this clone: The same CDR3 arises from other DNA sequences in this sample as well. J is TRBJ2-3 and V is TRBV7-2; D is possibly TRBD2 (5 bases). Germline CDR1 reads SGHTA; CDR2 reads FQGNSA. This CDR3 is built from 14 residues. Trimming pared 2 bases from V and 1 base from J, leaving 7 bases between. As DNA, the CDR3 is TGTGCCAGCAGCTTAAGGCGGGGCACAGATACGCAGTATTTT. It translates to CASSLRRGTDTQYF.

This clone was found once. CDR3 in amino acids: CASSVEQPVQYF. The CDR3 bases are TGTGCCAGCAGTGTCGAACAGCCAGTGCAGTACTTC. This chain links TRBV2 with TRBJ2-7; no firm D call. The germline gives CDR1 SNHLY, CDR2 FYNNEI. The V end lost 4 bases, the J end lost 9 bases, and 13 bases lay between the germline ends. The CDR3 totals 12 residues.

This clone was recorded a few times. The V gene is TRBV6-2 or TRBV6-3, the J gene TRBJ1-5; D is perhaps TRBD1 (6 bases). Looked up from germline, CDR1 is MNHEY and CDR2 is SVGEGT. The CDR3 extends over 14 amino acids. Trimming pared 5 bases from V and 5 bases from J, leaving 13 bases between. CDR3 DNA sequence: TGTGCCAGCAGTACGAGGGGGGGGCATCAGCCCCAGCATTTT. Residues: CASSTRGGHQPQHF.

This chain joins TRBV5-1 and TRBJ2-5; 7 bases are shared with TRBD2. The CDR3 sequence is 15 residues long. V lost 0 bases and J lost 5; bases outside the gene matches: 7. Germline V gene sequence: CDR1 SGHRS, CDR2 YFSETQ. The CDR3, as DNA: TGCGCCAGCAGCTTGGGGGCGGGAGCGAGTGAGACCCAGTACTTC. Translating it yields CASSLGAGASETQYF.